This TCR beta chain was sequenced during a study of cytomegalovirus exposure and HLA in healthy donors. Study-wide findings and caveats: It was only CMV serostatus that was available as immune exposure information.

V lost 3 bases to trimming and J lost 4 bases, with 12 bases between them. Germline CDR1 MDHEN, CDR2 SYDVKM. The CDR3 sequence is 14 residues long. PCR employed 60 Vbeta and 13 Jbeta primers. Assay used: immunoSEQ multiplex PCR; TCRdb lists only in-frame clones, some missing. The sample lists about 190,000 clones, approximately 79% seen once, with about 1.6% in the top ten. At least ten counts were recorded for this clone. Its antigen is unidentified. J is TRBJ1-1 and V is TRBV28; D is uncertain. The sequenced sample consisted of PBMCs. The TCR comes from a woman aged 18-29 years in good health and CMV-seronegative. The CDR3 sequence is CASSLGGFSTEAFF. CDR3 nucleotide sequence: TGTGCCAGCAGTTTGGGAGGGTTTAGCACTGAAGCTTTCTTT.